The rows below give T cell receptor beta chains drawn from one sample of a study of CXCR3-negative and CXCR3-positive naive CD8 T cells. TCRdb re-called the 5' RACE reads; every CDR3 protein appears as one record, without DNA. This sample contains roughly 89,000 distinct CDR3 sequences. Source material: naive CXCR3- CD8+ T cells from blood. These receptors came from a human donor in good health. Some clones in this sample may be carry-over from other donors' samples. Both conserved end residues are part of each CDR3.

J gene: TRBJ2-7
V gene: TRBV7-2
CDR3 protein: CASARRGPYEQYF

J gene: TRBJ2-7
V gene: TRBV12-3/TRBV12-4
CDR3 protein: CASSKGLAYEQYF

J gene: TRBJ2-1
V gene: TRBV5-1
CDR3 protein: CASSPGLAGGPDYNEQFF

J gene: TRBJ2-1
V gene: TRBV28
CDR3 protein: CASSLLYHTGITYNEQFF

J gene: TRBJ2-7
V gene: TRBV20-1
CDR3 protein: CSASLVDSQASYEQYF

J gene: TRBJ2-1
V gene: TRBV2
CDR3 protein: CASSWTSGGYNEQFF

J gene: TRBJ1-5
V gene: TRBV14
CDR3 protein: CASSQATGQTLYSNQPQHF

J gene: TRBJ2-7
V gene: TRBV5-1
CDR3 protein: CASSPTGTTWEQYF

J gene: TRBJ2-2
V gene: TRBV6-6
CDR3 protein: CASATGAGELFF

J gene: TRBJ2-5
V gene: TRBV11-3
CDR3 protein: CASSLAAAQETQYF

J gene: TRBJ2-1
V gene: TRBV11-2
CDR3 protein: CASSFKGPDEQFF

J gene: TRBJ2-3
V gene: TRBV4-3
CDR3 protein: CASSSYGQGATDTQYF

J gene: TRBJ2-7
V gene: TRBV27
CDR3 protein: CASSLGSSVSYEQYF

J gene: TRBJ2-5
V gene: TRBV10-3
CDR3 protein: CAISDRDRNYQETQYF

J gene: TRBJ2-1
V gene: TRBV29-1
CDR3 protein: CSVTGQGAYYNEQFF

J gene: TRBJ2-2
V gene: TRBV29-1
CDR3 protein: CSVGPASNTGELFF

J gene: TRBJ1-3
V gene: TRBV14
CDR3 protein: CASTQAGNTIYF

J gene: TRBJ2-2
V gene: TRBV19
CDR3 protein: CASDGTGGFSSGELFF

J gene: TRBJ2-7
V gene: TRBV7-9
CDR3 protein: CASSATGTGAYEQYF

J gene: TRBJ2-3
V gene: TRBV29-1
CDR3 protein: CTPTARGLRTDTQYF

J gene: TRBJ2-5
V gene: TRBV7-9
CDR3 protein: CASSFILEETQYF

J gene: TRBJ2-1
V gene: TRBV19
CDR3 protein: CASSGTPTNEQFF

J gene: TRBJ1-2
V gene: TRBV9
CDR3 protein: CASTRYGDEGYTF

J gene: TRBJ2-5
V gene: TRBV28
CDR3 protein: CASSFGFGTVNEETQYF

J gene: TRBJ1-2
V gene: TRBV2
CDR3 protein: CASSAPRRVRGYTF

J gene: TRBJ2-1
V gene: TRBV9
CDR3 protein: CASSGGTASYNEQFF

J gene: TRBJ2-7
V gene: TRBV29-1
CDR3 protein: CSVVGGATSYEQYF

J gene: TRBJ1-2
V gene: TRBV6-1
CDR3 protein: CASSDPEGGNYGYTF

J gene: TRBJ2-2
V gene: TRBV29-1
CDR3 protein: CSVTTVNTGELFF

J gene: TRBJ2-3
V gene: TRBV15
CDR3 protein: CATSRDIVVASDTQYF

J gene: TRBJ2-3
V gene: TRBV14
CDR3 protein: CASSQDPPDTQYF

J gene: TRBJ2-5
V gene: TRBV7-2
CDR3 protein: CASSLLGGTGETQYF

J gene: TRBJ2-1
V gene: TRBV7-9
CDR3 protein: CASSLFPNEQFF

J gene: TRBJ2-7
V gene: TRBV18
CDR3 protein: CASSPGGGGQTYSSYEQYF

J gene: TRBJ2-7
V gene: TRBV6-5
CDR3 protein: CASSYSGPSGGYEQYF

J gene: TRBJ2-3
V gene: TRBV6-4
CDR3 protein: CASSEQGESADTQYF

J gene: TRBJ2-1
V gene: TRBV10-1
CDR3 protein: CASSEAATGVF

J gene: TRBJ2-1
V gene: TRBV20-1
CDR3 protein: CSARAGDSYNEQFF

J gene: TRBJ1-5
V gene: TRBV6-1
CDR3 protein: CASFDRGGQPQHF

J gene: TRBJ2-1
V gene: TRBV28
CDR3 protein: CASNGPGRLVSYNEQFF

J gene: TRBJ2-5
V gene: TRBV6-5
CDR3 protein: CASIAQGAKGTQYF

J gene: TRBJ1-1
V gene: TRBV29-1
CDR3 protein: CIPETRGAEAFF

J gene: TRBJ2-1
V gene: TRBV12-3/TRBV12-4
CDR3 protein: CARSLSGWVDEQFF

J gene: TRBJ1-1
V gene: TRBV30
CDR3 protein: CAWRWGTLNTEAFF

J gene: TRBJ2-2
V gene: TRBV23-1
CDR3 protein: CASSQVLLRNTGELFF

J gene: TRBJ2-2
V gene: TRBV14
CDR3 protein: CASSAVDPGGELFF

J gene: TRBJ1-1
V gene: TRBV4-1
CDR3 protein: CASSQEMDLNTEAFF

J gene: TRBJ2-3
V gene: TRBV5-1
CDR3 protein: CASSAGTGSDTQYF

J gene: TRBJ2-7
V gene: TRBV7-2
CDR3 protein: CASSPDREELLQYF

J gene: TRBJ2-1
V gene: TRBV12-3/TRBV12-4
CDR3 protein: CASSLAHSNNEQFF

J gene: TRBJ1-2
V gene: TRBV29-1
CDR3 protein: CSAPIWGGYTF

J gene: TRBJ1-6
V gene: TRBV4-3
CDR3 protein: CASSQEGGIISPLHF

J gene: TRBJ1-5
V gene: TRBV6-5
CDR3 protein: CASSYDSNQPQHF